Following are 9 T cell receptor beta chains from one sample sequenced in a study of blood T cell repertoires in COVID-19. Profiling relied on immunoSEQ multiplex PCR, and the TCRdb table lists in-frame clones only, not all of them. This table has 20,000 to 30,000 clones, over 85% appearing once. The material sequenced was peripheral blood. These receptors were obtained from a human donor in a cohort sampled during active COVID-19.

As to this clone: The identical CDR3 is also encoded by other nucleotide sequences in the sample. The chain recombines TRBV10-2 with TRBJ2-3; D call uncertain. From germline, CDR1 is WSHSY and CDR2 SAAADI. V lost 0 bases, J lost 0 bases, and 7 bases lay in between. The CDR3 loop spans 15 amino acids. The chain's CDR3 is CASSESPTSTDTQYF. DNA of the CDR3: TGCGCCAGCAGTGAGTCGCCAACTAGCACAGATACGCAGTATTTT.

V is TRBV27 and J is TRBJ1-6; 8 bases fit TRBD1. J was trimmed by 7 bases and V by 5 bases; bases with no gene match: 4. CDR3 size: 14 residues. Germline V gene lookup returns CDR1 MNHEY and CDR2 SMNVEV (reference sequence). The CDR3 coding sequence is TGTGCCAGCAGTACCCAGGGGGCAAATTCACCCCTCCACTTT. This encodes CASSTQGANSPLHF.

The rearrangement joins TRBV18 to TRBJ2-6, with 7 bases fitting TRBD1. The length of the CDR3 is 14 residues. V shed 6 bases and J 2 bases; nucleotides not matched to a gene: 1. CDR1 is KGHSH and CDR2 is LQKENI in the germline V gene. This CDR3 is CASSGQPGANVLTF. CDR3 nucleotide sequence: TGTGCCAGCTCGGGACAGCCTGGGGCCAACGTCCTGACTTTC.

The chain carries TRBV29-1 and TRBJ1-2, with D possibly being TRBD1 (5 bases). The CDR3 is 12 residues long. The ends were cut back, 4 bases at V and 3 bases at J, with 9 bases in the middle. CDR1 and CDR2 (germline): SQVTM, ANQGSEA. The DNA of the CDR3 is TGCAGCGTTGGAGAACAGGACTATGGCTACACCTTC. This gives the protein CSVGEQDYGYTF.

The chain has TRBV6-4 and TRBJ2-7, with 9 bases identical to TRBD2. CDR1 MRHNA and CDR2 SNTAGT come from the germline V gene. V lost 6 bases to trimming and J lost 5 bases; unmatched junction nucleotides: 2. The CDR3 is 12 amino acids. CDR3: CASRTSGNEQYF. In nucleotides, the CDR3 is TGTGCCAGCAGGACTAGCGGAAACGAGCAGTACTTC.

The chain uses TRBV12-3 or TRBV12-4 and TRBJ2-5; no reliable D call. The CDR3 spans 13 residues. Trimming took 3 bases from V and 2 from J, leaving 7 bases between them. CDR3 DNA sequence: TGTGCCAGCAGTTTGTTCCTACAAGAGACCCAGTACTTC. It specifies CASSLFLQETQYF.

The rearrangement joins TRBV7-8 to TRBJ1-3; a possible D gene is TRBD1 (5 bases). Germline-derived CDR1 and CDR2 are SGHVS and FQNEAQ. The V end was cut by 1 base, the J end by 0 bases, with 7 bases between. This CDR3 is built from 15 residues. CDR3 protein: CASSLGGISGNTIYF. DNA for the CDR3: TGTGCCAGCAGCTTAGGGGGCATCTCTGGAAACACCATATATTTT.

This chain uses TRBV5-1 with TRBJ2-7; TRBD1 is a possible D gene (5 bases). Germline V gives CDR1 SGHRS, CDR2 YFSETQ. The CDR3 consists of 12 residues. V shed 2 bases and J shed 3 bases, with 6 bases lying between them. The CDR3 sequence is CASSFDSYEQYF. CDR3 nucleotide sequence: TGCGCCAGCAGCTTCGACAGCTACGAGCAGTACTTC.

CDR3 protein: CASSPGTSGGGTDTQYF. The CDR3 DNA reads as TGTGCCAGCAGCCCCGGGACGAGCGGGGGTGGTACAGATACGCAGTATTTT. The chain carries TRBV7-6 and TRBJ2-3; 8 bases agree with TRBD2. Germline CDR1 is SGHVS and CDR2 is FNYEAQ. J gave up 3 bases and V 5 bases, and 13 bases lay outside the gene matches. The CDR3 runs to 17 residues.